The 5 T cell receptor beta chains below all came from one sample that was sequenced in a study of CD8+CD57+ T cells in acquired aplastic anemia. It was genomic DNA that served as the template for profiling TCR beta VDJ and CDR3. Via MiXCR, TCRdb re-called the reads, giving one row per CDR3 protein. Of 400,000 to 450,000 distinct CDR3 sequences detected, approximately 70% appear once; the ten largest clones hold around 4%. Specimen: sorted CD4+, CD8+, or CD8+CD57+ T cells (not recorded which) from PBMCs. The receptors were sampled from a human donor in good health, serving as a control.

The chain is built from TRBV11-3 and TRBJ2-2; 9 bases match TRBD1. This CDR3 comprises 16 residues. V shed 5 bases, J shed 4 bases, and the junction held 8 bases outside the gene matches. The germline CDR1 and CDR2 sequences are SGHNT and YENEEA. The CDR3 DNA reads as TGTGCCAGCAGCGCCACAGGGGGCGACACCACCGGGGAGCTGTTTTTT. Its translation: CASSATGGDTTGELFF.

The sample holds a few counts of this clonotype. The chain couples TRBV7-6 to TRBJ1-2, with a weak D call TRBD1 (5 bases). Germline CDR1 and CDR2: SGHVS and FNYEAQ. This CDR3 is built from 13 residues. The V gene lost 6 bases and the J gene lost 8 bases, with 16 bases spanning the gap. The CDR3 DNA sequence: TGTGCCAGCAGGACTTTTGGGACGATAGGCTACACCTTC. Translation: CASRTFGTIGYTF.

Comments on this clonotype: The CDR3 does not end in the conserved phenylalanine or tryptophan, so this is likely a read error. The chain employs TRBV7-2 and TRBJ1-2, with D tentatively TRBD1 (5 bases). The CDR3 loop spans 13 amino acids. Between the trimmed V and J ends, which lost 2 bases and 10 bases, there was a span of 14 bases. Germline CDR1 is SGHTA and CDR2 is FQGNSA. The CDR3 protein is CASSLRTRDYYTY. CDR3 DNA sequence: TGTGCCAGCAGCTTACGGACAAGGGATTACTACACCTAC.

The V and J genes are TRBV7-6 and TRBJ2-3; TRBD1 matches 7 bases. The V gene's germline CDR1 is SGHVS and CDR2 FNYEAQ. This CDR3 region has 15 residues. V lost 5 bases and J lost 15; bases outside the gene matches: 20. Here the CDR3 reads CASSRDSNQPQHFYF. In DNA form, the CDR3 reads TGTGCCAGCAGCCGGGACAGTAATCAGCCCCAGCATTTTTATTTT.

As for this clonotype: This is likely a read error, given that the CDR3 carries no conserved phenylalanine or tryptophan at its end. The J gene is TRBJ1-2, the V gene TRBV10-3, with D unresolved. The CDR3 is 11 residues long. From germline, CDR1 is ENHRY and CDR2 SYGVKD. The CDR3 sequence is CASSDGEGYTV. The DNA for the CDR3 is TGTGCCAGCAGTGATGGGGAGGGCTACACCGTC.